This T cell receptor (beta chain) was sequenced during a study of blood T cell repertoires in COVID-19. Study-level information: Samples taken during acute and convalescent COVID-19 were collected in the United States, Italy and Spain. From T cells, B-cell-depleted T cells, or PBMCs came the material, which was cDNA or gDNA.

With 5 bases clipped from V and 7 bases from J, the junction kept 10 bases outside the gene matches. CDR1 is MDHEN and CDR2 is SYDVKM in the germline V gene. The CDR3 has 16 residues. As handled by the study authors: Amplification with reference gene primers provided the estimates of nucleated cell counts. The table came from immunoSEQ multiplex PCR; TCRdb's copy has only in-frame clones and leaves some out. The DNA gave D and trimming, while V, J and clone size come from that table. The sample includes under 350,000 clones, 90% of them seen just once. The chain has TRBV28 and TRBJ1-5; 11 bases agree with TRBD1. This receptor was obtained from a woman younger than 45 with COVID-19, enrolled during active disease. The material sequenced was peripheral blood. CDR3: CASSPSRTGGSQPQHF. The CDR3 DNA reads TGTGCCAGCAGTCCCTCCCGGACAGGGGGCAGCCAGCCCCAGCATTTT.